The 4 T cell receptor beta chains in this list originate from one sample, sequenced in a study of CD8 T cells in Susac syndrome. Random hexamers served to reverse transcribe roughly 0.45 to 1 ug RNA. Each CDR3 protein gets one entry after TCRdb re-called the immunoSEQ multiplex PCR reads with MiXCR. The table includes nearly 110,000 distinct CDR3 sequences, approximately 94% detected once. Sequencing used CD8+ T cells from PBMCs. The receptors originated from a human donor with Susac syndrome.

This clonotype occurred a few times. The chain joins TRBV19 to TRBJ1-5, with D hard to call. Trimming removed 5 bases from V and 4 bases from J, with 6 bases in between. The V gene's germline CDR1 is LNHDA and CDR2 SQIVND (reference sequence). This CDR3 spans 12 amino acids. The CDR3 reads CASSPGNQPQHF. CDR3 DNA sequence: TGTGCCAGTAGTCCCGGAAATCAGCCCCAGCATTTT.

CDR3 amino acids: CASSLRTGGVNSPLHF. DNA of the CDR3: TGTGCCAGCAGCTTAAGGACAGGAGGCGTTAATTCACCCCTCCACTTT. This chain uses TRBV7-3 with TRBJ1-6; TRBD1 agrees at 7 bases. CDR1 is SGHTA, CDR2 FQGTGA, per germline. This CDR3 spans 16 amino acids. J lost 6 bases, V lost 1 base, and 6 bases had no gene match.

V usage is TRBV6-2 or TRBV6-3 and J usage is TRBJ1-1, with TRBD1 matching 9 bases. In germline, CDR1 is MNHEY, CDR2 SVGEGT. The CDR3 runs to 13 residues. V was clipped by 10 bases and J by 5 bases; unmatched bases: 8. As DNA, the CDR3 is TGTGCCACTAAAACAGGGGGCCGGACTGAAGCTTTCTTT. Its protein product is CATKTGGRTEAFF.

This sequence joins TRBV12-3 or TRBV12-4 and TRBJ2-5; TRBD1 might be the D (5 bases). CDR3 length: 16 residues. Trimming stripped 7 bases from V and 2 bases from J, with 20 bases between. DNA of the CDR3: TGTGCCAGCACCCCTCTGTGGGGCGGAGATCAAGAGACCCAGTACTTC. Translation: CASTPLWGGDQETQYF.